The clone carrying this T cell receptor (beta chain) showed up many times. The data derive from a study of regulatory T cells in long-lasting Graves disease. V lost 6 bases and J lost 3; bases outside the gene matches: 14. The germline V gene encodes CDR1 SGHRS and CDR2 YFSETQ. The CDR3 runs 16 residues. Sequencing libraries for TCR beta were prepared with iRepertoire HTBI primers and Arm-PCR of CDR3 regions. TCRdb re-called the multiplex PCR reads with MiXCR, one entry per CDR3 protein. The table records about 560,000 distinct CDR3 sequences, roughly 15% of them present only once. Time point noted: newly diagnosed GD, antithyroid drugs for less than 3 months. PBMC RNA served as the TCR library source. A further study also used this sample, focusing on T cells in Graves' hyperthyroidism and ophthalmopathy.

The sequence came from a man younger than 30 with Graves disease. The sequencing used peripheral blood mononuclear cells (PBMCs), collected at new diagnosis, from a patient treated with antithyroid drugs. The chain uses TRBV5-1 and TRBJ1-1, with 7 bases matching TRBD1. CDR3 nucleotides: TGCGCCAGCACTCACTCCGAATACAGGGGAGACACTGAAGCTTTCTTT. Its translation is CASTHSEYRGDTEAFF.